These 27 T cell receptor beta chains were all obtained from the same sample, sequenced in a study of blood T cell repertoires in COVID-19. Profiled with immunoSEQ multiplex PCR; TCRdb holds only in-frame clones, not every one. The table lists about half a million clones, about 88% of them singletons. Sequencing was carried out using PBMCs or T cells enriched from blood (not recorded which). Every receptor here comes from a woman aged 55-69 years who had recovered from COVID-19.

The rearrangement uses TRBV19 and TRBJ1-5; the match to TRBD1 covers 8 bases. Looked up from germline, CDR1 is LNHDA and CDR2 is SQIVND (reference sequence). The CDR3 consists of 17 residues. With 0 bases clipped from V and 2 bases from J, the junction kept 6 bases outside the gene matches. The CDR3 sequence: CASSIDDRGVGNQPQHF. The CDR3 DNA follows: TGTGCCAGTAGTATAGACGACAGGGGAGTGGGCAATCAGCCCCAGCATTTT.

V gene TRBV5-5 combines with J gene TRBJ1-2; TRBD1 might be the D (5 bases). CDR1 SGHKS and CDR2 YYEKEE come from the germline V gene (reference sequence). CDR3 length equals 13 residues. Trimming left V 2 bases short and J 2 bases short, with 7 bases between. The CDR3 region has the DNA TGTGCCAGCAGCTTCGACAGCAACTATGGCTACACCTTC. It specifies CASSFDSNYGYTF.

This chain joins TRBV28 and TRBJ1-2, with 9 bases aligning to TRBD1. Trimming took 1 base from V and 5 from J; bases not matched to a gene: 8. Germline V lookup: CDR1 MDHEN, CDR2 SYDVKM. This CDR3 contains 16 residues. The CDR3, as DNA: TGTGCCAGCAGTTTATCAGGACAGGGGAAGAGGTATGGCTACACCTTC. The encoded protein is CASSLSGQGKRYGYTF.

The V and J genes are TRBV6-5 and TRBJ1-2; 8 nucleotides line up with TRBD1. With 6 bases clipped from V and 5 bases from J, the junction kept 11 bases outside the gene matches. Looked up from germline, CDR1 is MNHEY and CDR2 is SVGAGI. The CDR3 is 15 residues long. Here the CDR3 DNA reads TGTGCCAGCAGAGGAAGACAGGGGAGAGGTTATGGCTACACCTTC. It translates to CASRGRQGRGYGYTF.

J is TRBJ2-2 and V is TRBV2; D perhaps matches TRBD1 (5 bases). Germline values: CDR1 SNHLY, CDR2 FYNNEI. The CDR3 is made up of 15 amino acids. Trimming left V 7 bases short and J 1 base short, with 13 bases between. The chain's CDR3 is CASIRPQGNTGELFF. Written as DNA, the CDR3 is TGTGCCAGCATAAGGCCCCAGGGGAACACCGGGGAGCTGTTTTTT.

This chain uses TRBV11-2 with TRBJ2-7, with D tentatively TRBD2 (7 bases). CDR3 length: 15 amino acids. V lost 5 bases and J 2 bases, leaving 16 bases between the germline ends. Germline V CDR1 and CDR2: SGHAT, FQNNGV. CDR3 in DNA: TGTGCCAGCAGCGGGGGGGACAATCCTCCCTACGAGCAGTACGTC. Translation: CASSGGDNPPYEQYV.

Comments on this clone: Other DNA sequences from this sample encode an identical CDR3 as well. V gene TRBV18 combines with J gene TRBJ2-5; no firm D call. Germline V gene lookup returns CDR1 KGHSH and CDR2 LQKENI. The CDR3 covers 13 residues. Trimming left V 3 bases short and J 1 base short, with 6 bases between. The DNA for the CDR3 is TGTGCCAGCTCACCCCCCGTCCAAGAGACCCAGTACTTC. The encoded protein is CASSPPVQETQYF.

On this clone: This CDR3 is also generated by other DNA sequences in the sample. This chain's CDR3 is CASSPRQGTYEQYF. The CDR3 DNA reads TGTGCCAGTAGTCCGAGACAGGGGACCTACGAGCAGTACTTC. This rearrangement joins TRBV19 to TRBJ2-7, with 8 bases that match TRBD1. CDR1 and CDR2 from the germline V gene are LNHDA and SQIVND (reference sequence). CDR3 size: 14 residues. V lost 5 bases and J lost 2; bases outside the gene matches: 5.

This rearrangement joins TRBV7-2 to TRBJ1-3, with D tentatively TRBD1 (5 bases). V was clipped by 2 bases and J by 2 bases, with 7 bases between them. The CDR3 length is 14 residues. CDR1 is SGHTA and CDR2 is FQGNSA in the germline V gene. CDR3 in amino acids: CASSLWGTGNTIYF. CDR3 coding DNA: TGTGCCAGCAGCTTATGGGGCACTGGAAACACCATATATTTT.

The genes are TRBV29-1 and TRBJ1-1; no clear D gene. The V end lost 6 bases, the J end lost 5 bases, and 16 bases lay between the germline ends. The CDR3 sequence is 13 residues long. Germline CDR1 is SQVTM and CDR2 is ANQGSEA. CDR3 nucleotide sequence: TGCAGCGTATTCCCCTCCACCAGGACTGAAGCTTTCTTT. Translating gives CSVFPSTRTEAFF. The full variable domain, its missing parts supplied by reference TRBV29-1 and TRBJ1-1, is SAVISQKPSRDICQRGTSLTIQCQVDSQVTMMFWYRQQPGQSLTLIATANQGSEATYESGFVIDKFPISRPNLTFSTLTVSNMSPEDSSIYLCSVFPSTRTEAFFGQGTRLTVV.

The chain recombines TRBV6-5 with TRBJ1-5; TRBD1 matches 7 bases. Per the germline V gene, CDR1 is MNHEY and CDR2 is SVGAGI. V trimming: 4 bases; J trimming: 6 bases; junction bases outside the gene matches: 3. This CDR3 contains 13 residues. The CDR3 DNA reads TGTGCCAGCAGTTCGGGGACAGTTCAGCCCCAGCATTTT. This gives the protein CASSSGTVQPQHF.

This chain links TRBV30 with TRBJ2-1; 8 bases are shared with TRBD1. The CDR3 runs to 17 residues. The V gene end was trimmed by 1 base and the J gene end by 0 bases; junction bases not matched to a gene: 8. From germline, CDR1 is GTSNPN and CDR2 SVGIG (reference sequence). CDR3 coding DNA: TGTGCCTGGAGTGGCTTCTCCAGGGGGCACTCCTACAATGAGCAGTTCTTC. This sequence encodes CAWSGFSRGHSYNEQFF.

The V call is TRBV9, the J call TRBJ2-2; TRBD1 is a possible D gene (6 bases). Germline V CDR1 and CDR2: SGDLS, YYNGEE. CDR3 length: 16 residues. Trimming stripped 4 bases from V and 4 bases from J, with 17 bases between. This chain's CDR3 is CASSSRAQGFTGELFF. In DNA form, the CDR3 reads TGTGCCAGCAGCTCCCGCGCGCAGGGGTTCACCGGGGAGCTGTTTTTT. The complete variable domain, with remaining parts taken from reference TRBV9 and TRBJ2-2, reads DSGVTQTPKHLITATGQRVTLRCSPRSGDLSVYWYQQSLDQGLQFLIQYYNGEERAKGNILERFSAQQFPDLHSELNLSSLELGDSALYFCASSSRAQGFTGELFFGEGSRLTVL.

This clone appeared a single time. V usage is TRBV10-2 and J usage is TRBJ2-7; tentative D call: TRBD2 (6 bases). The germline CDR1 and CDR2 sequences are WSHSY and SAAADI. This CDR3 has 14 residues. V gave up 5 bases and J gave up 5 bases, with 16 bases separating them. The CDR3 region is CASSRGGQRDEQYF. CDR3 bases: TGCGCCAGCAGTAGGGGTGGGCAGCGGGACGAGCAGTACTTC.

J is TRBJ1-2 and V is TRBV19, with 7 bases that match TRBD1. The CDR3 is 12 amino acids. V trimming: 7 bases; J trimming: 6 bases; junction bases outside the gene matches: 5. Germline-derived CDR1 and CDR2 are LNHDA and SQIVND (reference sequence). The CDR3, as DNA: TGTGCCAGTACCAGACAGGGAGATGGCTACACCTTC. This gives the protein CASTRQGDGYTF.

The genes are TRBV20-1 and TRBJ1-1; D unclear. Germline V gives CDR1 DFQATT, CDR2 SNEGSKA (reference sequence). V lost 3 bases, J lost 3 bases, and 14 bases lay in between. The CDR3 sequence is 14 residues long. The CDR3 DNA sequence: TGCAGTGCTAGTACCAACTCCTTTGACACTGAAGCTTTCTTT. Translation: CSASTNSFDTEAFF.

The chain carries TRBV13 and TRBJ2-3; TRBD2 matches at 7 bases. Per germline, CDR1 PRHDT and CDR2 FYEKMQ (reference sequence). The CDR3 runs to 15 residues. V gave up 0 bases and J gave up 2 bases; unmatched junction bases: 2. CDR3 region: CASSLGGGTTDTQYF. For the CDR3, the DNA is TGTGCCAGCAGCTTAGGCGGGGGGACCACAGATACGCAGTATTTT. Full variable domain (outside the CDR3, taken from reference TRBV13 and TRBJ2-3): AAGVIQSPRHLIKEKRETATLKCYPIPRHDTVYWYQQGPGQDPQFLISFYEKMQSDKGSIPDRFSAQQFSDYHSELNMSSLELGDSALYFCASSLGGGTTDTQYFGPGTRLTVL.

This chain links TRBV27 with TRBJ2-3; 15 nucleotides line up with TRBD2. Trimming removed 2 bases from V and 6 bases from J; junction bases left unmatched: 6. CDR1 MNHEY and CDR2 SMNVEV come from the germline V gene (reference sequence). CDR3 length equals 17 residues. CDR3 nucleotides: TGTGCCAGCAGTTTAAGAAGGACTAGCGGGGGGGAGGATACGCAGTATTTT. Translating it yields CASSLRRTSGGEDTQYF.

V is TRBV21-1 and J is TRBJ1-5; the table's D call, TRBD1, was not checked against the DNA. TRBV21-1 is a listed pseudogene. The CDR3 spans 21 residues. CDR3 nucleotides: TGTGCCAGCAGCAAATTCGGTTATCCGGGACAGGGGCCCTATAGCAATCAGCCCCAGCATTTT. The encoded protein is CASSKFGYPGQGPYSNQPQHF.

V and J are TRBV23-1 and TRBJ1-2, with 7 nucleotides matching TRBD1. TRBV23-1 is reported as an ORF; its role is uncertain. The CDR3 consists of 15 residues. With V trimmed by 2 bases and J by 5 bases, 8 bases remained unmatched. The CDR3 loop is CASSQVDRVRYGYTF. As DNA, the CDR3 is TGCGCCAGCAGTCAAGTAGACAGGGTGAGGTATGGCTACACCTTC.

CDR3 bases: TGTGCCAGCAGTTACTCGCCTGGACAGAGCGAGCAGTACGTC. Protein product: CASSYSPGQSEQYV. The chain couples TRBV6-5 to TRBJ2-7; the D gene is possibly TRBD1 (6 bases). Trimming removed 0 bases at V and 6 bases at J, with 12 bases between. CDR1 is MNHEY and CDR2 is SVGAGI in the germline V gene. The length of the CDR3 is 14 residues.

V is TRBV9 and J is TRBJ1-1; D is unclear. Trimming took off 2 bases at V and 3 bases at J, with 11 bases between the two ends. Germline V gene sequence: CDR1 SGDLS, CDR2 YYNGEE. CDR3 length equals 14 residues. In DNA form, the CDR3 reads TGTGCCAGCAGCGTGGAGGGATCGGACACTGAAGCTTTCTTT. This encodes CASSVEGSDTEAFF. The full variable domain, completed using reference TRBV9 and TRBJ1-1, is DSGVTQTPKHLITATGQRVTLRCSPRSGDLSVYWYQQSLDQGLQFLIQYYNGEERAKGNILERFSAQQFPDLHSELNLSSLELGDSALYFCASSVEGSDTEAFFGQGTRLTVV.

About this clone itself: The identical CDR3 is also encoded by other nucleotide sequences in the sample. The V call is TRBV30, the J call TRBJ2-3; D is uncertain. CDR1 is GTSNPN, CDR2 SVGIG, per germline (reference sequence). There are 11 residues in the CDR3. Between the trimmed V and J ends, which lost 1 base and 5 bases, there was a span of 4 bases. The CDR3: CAWSAGDTQYF. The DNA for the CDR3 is TGTGCCTGGAGTGCGGGAGATACGCAGTATTTT.

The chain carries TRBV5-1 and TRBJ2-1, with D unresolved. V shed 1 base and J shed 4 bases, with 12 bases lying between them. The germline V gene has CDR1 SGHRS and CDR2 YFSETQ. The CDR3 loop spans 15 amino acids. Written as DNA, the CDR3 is TGCGCCAGCAGCTTGATGGCAGGCCTATACAATGAGCAGTTCTTC. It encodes CASSLMAGLYNEQFF.

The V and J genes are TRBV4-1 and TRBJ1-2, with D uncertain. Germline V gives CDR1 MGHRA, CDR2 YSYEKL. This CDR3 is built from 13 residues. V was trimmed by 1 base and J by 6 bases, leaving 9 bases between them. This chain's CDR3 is CASSQVVQNGYTF. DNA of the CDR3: TGCGCCAGCAGCCAAGTCGTACAGAATGGCTACACCTTC.

This chain's CDR3 is CASSPGQLNEKLFF. CDR3 nucleotides: TGTGCCAGCAGCCCGGGACAGCTGAATGAAAAACTGTTTTTT. The chain employs TRBV6-5 and TRBJ1-4, with TRBD1 identical over 7 bases. Germline-derived CDR1 and CDR2 are MNHEY and SVGAGI. CDR3 size: 14 residues. V dropped 6 bases and J dropped 5; count of bases not matched to a gene: 6.

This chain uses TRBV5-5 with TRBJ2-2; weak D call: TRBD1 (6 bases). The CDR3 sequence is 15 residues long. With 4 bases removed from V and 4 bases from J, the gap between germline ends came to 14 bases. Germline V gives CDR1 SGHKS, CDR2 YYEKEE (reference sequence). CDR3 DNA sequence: TGTGCCAGCAGCCCAGGGGAAAGAGGCACCGGGGAGCTGTTTTTT. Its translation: CASSPGERGTGELFF.